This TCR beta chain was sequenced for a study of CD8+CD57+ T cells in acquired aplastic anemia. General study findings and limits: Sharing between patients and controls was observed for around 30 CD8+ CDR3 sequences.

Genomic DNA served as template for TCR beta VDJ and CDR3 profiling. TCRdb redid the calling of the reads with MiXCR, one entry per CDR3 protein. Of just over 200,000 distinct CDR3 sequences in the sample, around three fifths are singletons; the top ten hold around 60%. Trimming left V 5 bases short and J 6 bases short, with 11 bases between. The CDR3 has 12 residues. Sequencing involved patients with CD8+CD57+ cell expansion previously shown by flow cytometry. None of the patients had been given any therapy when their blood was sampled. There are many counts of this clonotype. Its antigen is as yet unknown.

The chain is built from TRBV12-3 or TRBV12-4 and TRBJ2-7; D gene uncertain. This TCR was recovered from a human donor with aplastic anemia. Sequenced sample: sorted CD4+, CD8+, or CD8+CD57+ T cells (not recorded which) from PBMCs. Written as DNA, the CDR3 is TGTGCCAGCAGTCTGGCGGCGGCCGAGCAGTACTTC. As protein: CASSLAAAEQYF.